This is a list of T cell receptor beta chains from one sample in a study of control samples from healthy donors and cancer patients. The protocol was immunoSEQ multiplex PCR, while the TCRdb copy is restricted to in-frame clones and leaves out a portion. Of just over 150,000 clones listed, over 90% are singletons. Sequences were obtained from blood. The receptors originated from a man in his fifties or sixties in good health. The CDR3 runs from the conserved cysteine through the conserved F or W. D genes are given only for firm matches. Size values are once, few and many counts, or a class for expanded clones, and some rows have none.

V gene: TRBV29-1
clone size: .
D gene: TRBD1
J gene: TRBJ2-5
CDR3 DNA: TGCAGCGTTGGGACAGGGGGGGGCCAAGAGACCCAGTACTTC
CDR3 protein: CSVGTGGGQETQYF

V gene: TRBV6-5
clone size: .
D gene: .
J gene: TRBJ2-3
CDR3 DNA: TGTGCCAGCAGGGGCTACAGTAGCACAGATACGCAGTATTTT
CDR3 protein: CASRGYSSTDTQYF

V gene: TRBV11-2
clone size: .
D gene: .
J gene: TRBJ1-3
CDR3 DNA: TGTGCCAGCAGATTGACAGGCTTCTCTGGAAACACCATATATTTT
CDR3 protein: CASRLTGFSGNTIYF

V gene: TRBV3-1/TRBV3-2
clone size: once
D gene: .
J gene: TRBJ2-3
CDR3 DNA: TGTGCCAGCAGCCCCGGGACCATCACAGATACGCAGTATTTT
CDR3 protein: CASSPGTITDTQYF

V gene: TRBV5-1
clone size: few
D gene: TRBD2
J gene: TRBJ2-1
CDR3 DNA: TGCGCCAGCAGCCGGATAGCGGGAGGGAACAATGAGCAGTTCTTC
CDR3 protein: CASSRIAGGNNEQFF

V gene: TRBV4-1
clone size: .
D gene: TRBD2
J gene: TRBJ2-1
CDR3 DNA: TGCGCCAGCAGCCGAGTCCCCCTAGCGGGAGGAACATACAATGAGCAGTTCTTC
CDR3 protein: CASSRVPLAGGTYNEQFF

V gene: TRBV28
clone size: .
D gene: .
J gene: TRBJ1-2
CDR3 DNA: TGTGCCAGCACCCCTGGACCTGCTAACTATGGCTACACCTTC
CDR3 protein: CASTPGPANYGYTF

V gene: TRBV28
clone size: .
D gene: .
J gene: TRBJ1-4
CDR3 DNA: TGTGCCAGCACCACGGGGGGAACTAATGAAAAACTGTTTTTT
CDR3 protein: CASTTGGTNEKLFF

V gene: TRBV28
clone size: .
D gene: .
J gene: TRBJ1-5
CDR3 DNA: TGTGCCAGCAGGAGGGTAGCGGGAGGGGCGGGCAATCAGCCCCAGCATTTT
CDR3 protein: CASRRVAGGAGNQPQHF

V gene: TRBV27
clone size: .
D gene: .
J gene: TRBJ2-7
CDR3 DNA: TGTGCCAGCAGTTCAACGCGCCTCAACTACGAGCAGTACTTC
CDR3 protein: CASSSTRLNYEQYF

V gene: TRBV5-1
clone size: .
D gene: .
J gene: TRBJ2-3
CDR3 DNA: TGCGCCAGCAGCTTTTCTGGCGATCGCACAGATACGCAGTATTTT
CDR3 protein: CASSFSGDRTDTQYF

V gene: TRBV3-1/TRBV3-2
clone size: .
D gene: TRBD1
J gene: TRBJ2-7
CDR3 DNA: TGTGCCAGCAGCCAAGCAATGGGACAGGGGGCAACTCGCTACGAGCAGTACTTC
CDR3 protein: CASSQAMGQGATRYEQYF

V gene: TRBV19
clone size: .
D gene: .
J gene: TRBJ1-6
CDR3 DNA: TGTGCCAGTAGTCCCGAGGATTCACCCCTCCACTTT
CDR3 protein: CASSPEDSPLHF

V gene: TRBV7-9
clone size: .
D gene: TRBD1
J gene: TRBJ2-2
CDR3 DNA: TGTGCCAGCAGCCACGGACAGGGTCAAACCGGGGAGCTGTTTTTT
CDR3 protein: CASSHGQGQTGELFF

V gene: TRBV7-9
clone size: .
D gene: TRBD1
J gene: TRBJ1-4
CDR3 DNA: TGTGCCAGCAGCTCCTATAACGGACAGGGTAATGAAAAACTGTTTTTT
CDR3 protein: CASSSYNGQGNEKLFF

V gene: TRBV10-2
clone size: .
D gene: .
J gene: TRBJ2-6
CDR3 DNA: TGCGCCAGCAGTGATCGGGGCAGCTCTGGGGCCAACGTCCTGACTTTC
CDR3 protein: CASSDRGSSGANVLTF

V gene: TRBV19
clone size: .
D gene: .
J gene: TRBJ1-5
CDR3 DNA: TGTGCCAGTAGTATGATCTATCAGCCCCAGCATTTT
CDR3 protein: CASSMIYQPQHF

V gene: TRBV19
clone size: .
D gene: .
J gene: TRBJ1-3
CDR3 DNA: TGTGCCAGTAGCCTGGGGTTCCAGCTCCCGACCATATATTTT
CDR3 protein: CASSLGFQLPTIYF

V gene: TRBV18
clone size: few
D gene: TRBD2
J gene: TRBJ2-7
CDR3 DNA: TGTGCCAGCTCACCGACTAGCGGGAGTTTCGACGAGCAGTACTTC
CDR3 protein: CASSPTSGSFDEQYF

V gene: TRBV29-1
clone size: .
D gene: .
J gene: TRBJ1-2
CDR3 DNA: TGCAGCGTTGAGGGGGCTCGGGGCTATGGCTACACCTTC
CDR3 protein: CSVEGARGYGYTF

V gene: TRBV11-2
clone size: .
D gene: .
J gene: TRBJ2-7
CDR3 DNA: TGTGCCAGCAGCTTAGGGGCAGGGGTTCCCTACGAGCAGTACTTC
CDR3 protein: CASSLGAGVPYEQYF

V gene: TRBV7-8
clone size: .
D gene: TRBD1
J gene: TRBJ2-5
CDR3 DNA: TGTGCCAGCAGCTCGACAGGGTACCAAGAGACCCAGTACTTC
CDR3 protein: CASSSTGYQETQYF

V gene: TRBV9
clone size: .
D gene: TRBD2
J gene: TRBJ2-5
CDR3 DNA: TGTGCCAGCAGCCCCTCCGGGACTACCCGTCTTTATCAAGAGACCCAGTACTTC
CDR3 protein: CASSPSGTTRLYQETQYF

V gene: TRBV5-4
clone size: once
D gene: .
J gene: TRBJ1-5
CDR3 DNA: TGTGCCAGCAGCTTGGGCGGCCAGGGTGGTCAGCCCCAGCATTTT
CDR3 protein: CASSLGGQGGQPQHF

V gene: TRBV6-5
clone size: once
D gene: .
J gene: TRBJ2-7
CDR3 DNA: TGTGCCAGCATTCGGGGACACACTTACGAGCAGTACTTC
CDR3 protein: CASIRGHTYEQYF

V gene: TRBV3-1/TRBV3-2
clone size: .
D gene: TRBD1
J gene: TRBJ2-7
CDR3 DNA: TGTGCCAGCAGCTTTGGACAGGGGAACTCCTACGAGCAGTACTTC
CDR3 protein: CASSFGQGNSYEQYF

V gene: TRBV4-1
clone size: .
D gene: .
J gene: TRBJ2-1
CDR3 DNA: TGCGCCAGCAGCCAAGATTTTGGACTACTTACTTCCTACAATGAGCAGTTCTTC
CDR3 protein: CASSQDFGLLTSYNEQFF

V gene: TRBV23-1
clone size: .
D gene: .
J gene: TRBJ1-5
CDR3 DNA: TGCGCCAGCTCCGTAGGGGTCCCCACTCAGCCCCAGCATTTT
CDR3 protein: CASSVGVPTQPQHF

V gene: TRBV12-3/TRBV12-4
clone size: .
D gene: TRBD2
J gene: TRBJ2-1
CDR3 DNA: TGTGCCAGCAGTGGACTAGCGGGAGACCAGCAGTTCTTC
CDR3 protein: CASSGLAGDQQFF

V gene: TRBV28
clone size: .
D gene: .
J gene: TRBJ1-2
CDR3 DNA: TGTGCCAGCAGACTTCACGCATCAGATAGGGGCGTGAGGAGCTATGGCTACACCTTC
CDR3 protein: CASRLHASDRGVRSYGYTF

V gene: TRBV28
clone size: .
D gene: .
J gene: TRBJ2-7
CDR3 DNA: TGTGCCAGCAGCTATCACTACGAGCAGTACTTC
CDR3 protein: CASSYHYEQYF

V gene: TRBV6-5
clone size: .
D gene: .
J gene: TRBJ1-2
CDR3 DNA: TGTGCCAGCAGATTTTCGGAGGGATCGGGCTACACCTTC
CDR3 protein: CASRFSEGSGYTF

V gene: TRBV7-9
clone size: .
D gene: .
J gene: TRBJ2-2
CDR3 DNA: TGTGCCAGCAGCCCCAGTCTCACCGGGGAGCTGTTTTTT
CDR3 protein: CASSPSLTGELFF

V gene: TRBV7-9
clone size: .
D gene: .
J gene: TRBJ2-5
CDR3 DNA: TGTGCCAGCAGCTTAAAGGAGACCCAGTACTTC
CDR3 protein: CASSLKETQYF

V gene: TRBV7-9
clone size: .
D gene: .
J gene: TRBJ2-7
CDR3 DNA: TGTGCCAGCAGCTTAGATTATGACAGGCGATCCTACGAGCAGTACTTC
CDR3 protein: CASSLDYDRRSYEQYF

V gene: TRBV7-9
clone size: .
D gene: .
J gene: TRBJ1-5
CDR3 DNA: TGTGCCAGCAGCTTAGAGGAGGCTTTGGGGGGAGTTCGGCAGCCCCAGCATTTT
CDR3 protein: CASSLEEALGGVRQPQHF

V gene: TRBV28
clone size: .
D gene: .
J gene: TRBJ1-1
CDR3 DNA: TGTGCCAGCAGGCAGGGGCTGATGAACACTGAAGCTTTCTTT
CDR3 protein: CASRQGLMNTEAFF

V gene: TRBV6-5
clone size: .
D gene: .
J gene: TRBJ1-2
CDR3 DNA: TGTGCCAGGAGGAGCGACGGCCCGGGAGGTGGCTACACCTTC
CDR3 protein: CARRSDGPGGGYTF

V gene: TRBV3-1/TRBV3-2
clone size: .
D gene: .
J gene: TRBJ2-1
CDR3 DNA: TGTGCCAGCAGTAGTTCCCAGCGAGAGCAGTTCTTC
CDR3 protein: CASSSSQREQFF

V gene: TRBV19
clone size: .
D gene: TRBD2
J gene: TRBJ2-5
CDR3 DNA: TGTGCCAGTAGCGAATCAACGGGAGGTACCTTAGAGACCCAGTACTTC
CDR3 protein: CASSESTGGTLETQYF

V gene: TRBV25-1
clone size: .
D gene: TRBD1
J gene: TRBJ1-6
CDR3 DNA: TGTGCCAGCAGCCTTATTACAGGGGGCAATTCACCCCTCCACTTT
CDR3 protein: CASSLITGGNSPLHF

V gene: TRBV24-1
clone size: once
D gene: TRBD2
J gene: TRBJ2-3
CDR3 DNA: TGTGCCACCAGTGATGTGGGAGGGACCCCCAGCACAGATACGCAGTATTTT
CDR3 protein: CATSDVGGTPSTDTQYF

V gene: TRBV3-1/TRBV3-2
clone size: .
D gene: TRBD1
J gene: TRBJ1-6
CDR3 DNA: TGTGCCAGCAGCCAGGAGACAGGGACAGGGAATTCACCCCTCCACTTT
CDR3 protein: CASSQETGTGNSPLHF

V gene: TRBV6-5
clone size: few
D gene: .
J gene: TRBJ1-1
CDR3 DNA: TGTGCCAGCAGACCTAAAAAGGGGGACACTGAAGCTTTCTTT
CDR3 protein: CASRPKKGDTEAFF

V gene: TRBV12-3/TRBV12-4
clone size: .
D gene: .
J gene: TRBJ1-2
CDR3 DNA: TGTGCCAGCAGTTTAGGAGGGCTCTATGGCTACACCTTC
CDR3 protein: CASSLGGLYGYTF

V gene: TRBV11-2
clone size: few
D gene: TRBD1
J gene: TRBJ2-7
CDR3 DNA: TGTGCCAGCAGCTTCTTGCGCTCCGGGACAGACAACTACGAGCAGTACTTC
CDR3 protein: CASSFLRSGTDNYEQYF